This TCR beta chain was sequenced in a study of blood T cells in healthy people across ages. Whole-study results and caveats: Nothing was known about donor CMV status, and this possibly confounded expanded clonotype changes.

A second PCR, run for about 7 to 11 cycles, used a sample-barcoded 5' primer plus a J-beta primer mix. TCRdb re-called the 5' RACE reads with MiXCR, one entry per CDR3 protein. Among more than 900,000 distinct CDR3 sequences listed, about 28% were seen once. This CDR3 has 15 residues. Trimming shortened V by 5 bases and J by 2 bases, and 13 bases separated the two germline ends. The germline V gene has CDR1 SGHAT and CDR2 FQNNGV. This clonotype has just one count. Its matching antigen is unknown. The data also belong to a second study, concerning T cells of mothers and their children. According to that study: For the second PCR, the M1S primer put in sample barcodes and 2-4 random nucleotides. Every mother supplied over 10 million TCR beta CDR3 reads and every child a few million. When mothers and children were related, their normalized repertoire overlap, which was always slightly higher, did not differ significantly from that of unrelated pairs.

V gene TRBV11-2 combines with J gene TRBJ2-1, with D tentatively TRBD1 or TRBD2 (5 bases each). This sequence originates from a woman aged 40 to 50 in good health. The specimen was blood. The CDR3 spells CASSPFRGPYNEQFF. In DNA form, the CDR3 reads TGTGCCAGCAGCCCCTTTCGGGGCCCCTACAATGAGCAGTTCTTC.